These 13 T cell receptor beta chains were sequenced from one sample in a study of response to subunit inactivated influenza vaccine. From the RT-PCR reads, TCRdb called clonotypes with MiXCR, one entry per CDR3 protein. The top ten hold 8.5% to 14% of the sample, which has 450,000 to 700,000 distinct CDR3 sequences, about 14% seen once. The sample was PBMCs from blood, taken roughly 12 days after vaccination. Source of these receptors: a man aged 50-60 years who received an inactivated influenza vaccine.

The chain joins TRBV7-9 to TRBJ2-3, with D unclear. The CDR3 covers 15 residues. Deletions cut 1 base from V and 3 bases from J, with 11 bases between. Germline CDR1 and CDR2: SEHNR and FQNEAQ (reference sequence). This CDR3 reads CASSLEARATDTQYF. CDR3 nucleotides: TGTGCCAGCAGCTTAGAGGCTAGAGCTACAGATACGCAGTATTTT.

This clonotype was seen a handful of times. V gene TRBV20-1 combines with J gene TRBJ1-5; D is unclear. The length of the CDR3 is 12 residues. Deletions cut 7 bases from V and 3 bases from J, with 10 bases between. Germline V gene lookup returns CDR1 DFQATT and CDR2 SNEGSKA (reference sequence). CDR3 nucleotide sequence: TGCAGTGTGAATAACCCCAATCAGCCCCAGCATTTT. Amino acids: CSVNNPNQPQHF.

This clonotype was recorded a few times. The chain joins TRBV20-1 to TRBJ2-2; weak D call: TRBD1 (6 bases). With 6 bases removed from V and 6 bases from J, the gap between germline ends came to 8 bases. Germline CDR1 DFQATT, CDR2 SNEGSKA (reference sequence). The CDR3 loop spans 11 amino acids. The CDR3 bases are TGCAGTGCCGACAGGCCCGGGGAGCTGTTTTTT. As protein: CSADRPGELFF.

This chain uses TRBV6-2 or TRBV6-3 with TRBJ2-1; D may be TRBD2 (6 bases). The germline CDR1 and CDR2 sequences are MNHEY and SVGEGT. V lost 7 bases, J lost 14 bases, and 18 bases lay in between. CDR3 length equals 12 residues. This CDR3 is CASTAGRAPEFF. In DNA form, the CDR3 reads TGTGCCAGCACCGCGGGGCGGGCGCCCGAGTTCTTC.

V is TRBV10-3 and J is TRBJ1-1; 7 bases align to TRBD1. V was clipped by 11 bases and J by 1 base; unmatched bases: 7. The CDR3 is made up of 13 amino acids. In germline, CDR1 is ENHRY, CDR2 SYGVKD. CDR3 in amino acids: CAAREGANTEAFF. In DNA form, the CDR3 reads TGTGCCGCCAGGGAGGGGGCGAACACTGAAGCTTTCTTT.

There are many counts of this clonotype. This chain connects TRBV11-2 to TRBJ2-1; D unresolved. Germline-derived CDR1 and CDR2 are SGHAT and FQNNGV. The CDR3 totals 12 residues. Between the trimmed V and J ends, which lost 1 base and 8 bases, there was a span of 6 bases. The CDR3 protein is CASSLGVYEQFF. The CDR3 DNA follows: TGTGCCAGCAGCTTAGGGGTATATGAGCAGTTCTTC. Looking up the rest from reference TRBV11-2 and TRBJ2-1 gives the full variable domain: EAGVAQSPRYKIIEKRQSVAFWCNPISGHATLYWYQQILGQGPKLLIQFQNNGVVDDSQLPKDRFSAERLKGVDSTLKIQPAKLEDSAVYLCASSLGVYEQFFGPGTRLTVL.

The chain employs TRBV19 and TRBJ1-1; possibly TRBD1 for D (5 bases). Looked up from germline, CDR1 is LNHDA and CDR2 is SQIVND (reference sequence). The CDR3 has 14 residues. Trimming left V 5 bases short and J 4 bases short, with 14 bases between. Here the CDR3 reads CASSGRQSATEAFF. The CDR3, as DNA: TGTGCCAGTAGTGGACGACAGTCTGCCACTGAAGCTTTCTTT.

The genes are TRBV6-6 and TRBJ2-3; 7 bases map to TRBD2. V was pared by 6 bases and J by 6 bases, with 3 bases of the junction left unmatched. Germline V gene data show CDR1 as MNHNY and CDR2 as SVGAGI (reference sequence). The CDR3 extends over 12 amino acids. This chain's CDR3 is CASSMTSDTQYF. The CDR3 bases are TGTGCCAGCAGCATGACTAGCGATACGCAGTATTTT.

This clonotype was picked up a small number of times. This chain joins TRBV11-2 and TRBJ2-1, with a weak D call TRBD1 (5 bases). Between the trimmed V and J ends, which lost 4 bases and 6 bases, there was a span of 19 bases. This CDR3 is 16 amino acids long. In germline, CDR1 is SGHAT, CDR2 FQNNGV. The CDR3 reads CASSYPPAGQSNEQFF. The CDR3 DNA sequence: TGTGCCAGCAGCTACCCACCGGCAGGACAAAGCAATGAGCAGTTCTTC.

This clonotype has just a few counts. The chain joins TRBV28 to TRBJ2-2; either TRBD1 or TRBD2 may fit D (5 bases each). V lost 3 bases to trimming and J lost 0 bases, with 11 bases between them. This CDR3 has 16 residues. Germline-derived CDR1 and CDR2 are MDHEN and SYDVKM. In nucleotides, the CDR3 is TGTGCCAGCAGTTTGAGGGACGGAACGAACACCGGGGAGCTGTTTTTT. Protein product: CASSLRDGTNTGELFF.

This clonotype has more than one count but fewer than ten. V usage is TRBV5-6 and J usage is TRBJ2-4; D gene unclear. The CDR3 has 14 residues. Germline CDR1 reads SGHDT; CDR2 reads YYEEEE. V was clipped by 4 bases and J by 5 bases, with 13 bases between them. The CDR3 loop reads CASSPWTDENIQYF. The CDR3 coding sequence is TGTGCCAGCAGCCCATGGACGGATGAAAACATTCAGTACTTC.

This clonotype was seen a few times. The chain links TRBV4-1 to TRBJ2-2, with D perhaps being TRBD1 or TRBD2 (6 bases each). V lost 5 bases and J 1 base, leaving 20 bases between the germline ends. Germline-derived CDR1 and CDR2 are MGHRA and YSYEKL. The CDR3 runs 18 residues. The CDR3 is CASSYSTGRDWNTGELFF. DNA for the CDR3: TGCGCCAGCAGCTACTCAACAGGGCGGGACTGGAACACCGGGGAGCTGTTTTTT.

This clonotype was seen repeatedly, ten times or more. Here the CDR3 reads CASSERLAGRNEQFF. The CDR3 nucleotides are TGTGCCAGCAGCGAACGACTAGCGGGTAGGAATGAGCAGTTCTTC. The chain is built from TRBV12-3 or TRBV12-4 and TRBJ2-1; 10 bases are a match to TRBD2. The J segment lost 7 bases and the V segment lost 6 bases, leaving 9 bases of the junction unmatched. CDR3 size: 15 residues.